Sequencing of this T cell receptor beta chain was carried out in a study of T-cell reconstitution after alpha-beta-depleted transplantation in children. CDR1 is SGHRS and CDR2 is YFSETQ in the germline V gene. The junction had 11 bases not matched to a gene; V was cut back by 4 bases and J by 4 bases. The CDR3 covers 16 residues. During its preparation, the TCRbeta library received unique molecular identifiers. TCRdb passed the PCR reads through MiXCR, listing each CDR3 protein once. Of around 480,000 distinct CDR3 sequences in the sample, about 30% were seen once. The clonotype was recovered from a human donor who donated a stem cell graft to a child with aplastic anemia. Material: PBMCs from the stem cell graft donor, obtained from the stem cell graft. The chain recombines TRBV5-1 with TRBJ1-1; TRBD1 aligns across 9 bases. CDR3 coding DNA: TGCGCCAGCAGCCGAGGGACAGGGTTGGGGAGCACTGAAGCTTTCTTT. Protein product: CASSRGTGLGSTEAFF. Full variable domain (missing parts from reference TRBV5-1 and TRBJ1-1): KAGVTQTPRYLIKTRGQQVTLSCSPISGHRSVSWYQQTPGQGLQFLFEYFSETQRNKGNFPGRFSGRQFSNSRSEMNVSTLELGDSALYLCASSRGTGLGSTEAFFGQGTRLTVV.